This T cell receptor (beta chain) came from a study of CD4+ T cells in melanoma (dated by TCRdb to between 2021 and 2023). Regarding the research as a whole: The study investigated neoantigen-specific CD4+ T cells in human melanoma. Overall study outcomes, separate from this receptor: Neoantigen-specific CD4+ T cells in melanoma were reported to have a range of differentiation states. Neoantigen-specific CD4+ T cells were reported to be correlated with the function of CD8+ T cells, macrophages and B cells.

The CDR3 covers 11 residues, taking in both the cysteine and the phenylalanine. The retained sequence is limited to the CDR3, 33 bases, with the frame set at the first base. The germline V gene sets CDR1 to SNHLY and CDR2 to FYNNEI. V is clipped by 9 bases and J by 6 bases, and the sequence between their germline boundaries is 11 bases long. Of note for this clone: This clone's antigen is unknown. No much larger clone exists at a distance of one base, and base qualities are not known.

Library generation was performed with the immunoSEQ multiplex PCR assay. TCRdb mirrors the immuneACCESS table, restricted to in-frame sequences. Some clones are absent from its copies; in checked studies, under half trace to an unresolved V gene, and the reason for the others is unknown. The sample yields roughly 5,000 clones; about 70% were counted once. The top ten clones comprise 26% of the sample. The donors were people with melanoma. This sequence was found in a human donor with melanoma. Rearrangement joined TRBV2 to TRBJ1-2; 6 matching bases give a weak D call of TRBD1. The sequenced sample consisted of cells from a culture (not recorded whether cultured in vitro). The bases read TGTGCCAGGGCAGGGGTCCATGGCTACACCTTC. It encodes CARAGVHGYTF.